Listed below are T cell receptor beta chains from one sample, sequenced in a study of Ad26.COV2.S vaccination and SARS-CoV-2 variants. Here immunoSEQ multiplex PCR was the method, and the copy in TCRdb shows in-frame clones only, minus some. The sample contains hundreds of thousands of clones, around 90% of which appear only once. Material: peripheral blood, obtained in a trial of Ad26.COV2.S vaccine versus placebo. The receptors derive from a person between 18 and 59 years old who received the Ad26.COV2.S COVID-19 vaccine or a placebo. Each CDR3 is given with its conserved first and last residue. D genes are given only for firm matches. Expanded clones are given a class, and other clones once, few, many or no size at all.

NA	TRBV6-6	TRBJ1-5	NA	TGTGCCAGCAGTTACGGCCAGAATCAGCCCCAGCATTTT	CASSYGQNQPQHF
NA	TRBV4-1	TRBJ2-7	NA	TGCGCCAGCAGCCAGGGGGACGCCTCCTACGAGCAGTACTTC	CASSQGDASYEQYF
TRBD1	TRBV19	TRBJ2-3	NA	TGTGCCAGTAGTATTATCGGGACAGCTAGCACAGATACGCAGTATTTT	CASSIIGTASTDTQYF
TRBD2	TRBV6-2/TRBV6-3	TRBJ2-3	NA	TGTGCCAGCAGTCCCGGGACTAGCGGGGGCTGGTACTACGCGGCCCTAGATACGCAGTATTTT	CASSPGTSGGWYYAALDTQYF
NA	TRBV7-9	TRBJ1-1	NA	TGTGCCAGCAGCTTACTTAACACTGAAGCTTTCTTT	CASSLLNTEAFF
TRBD2	TRBV18	TRBJ2-2	once	TGTGCCAGCTCACCACTAAGACTAGCGGGGGGCTCGAACACCGGGGAGCTGTTTTTT	CASSPLRLAGGSNTGELFF
NA	TRBV6-5	TRBJ2-2	NA	TGTGCCAGTCAGGGTGTCGGGGAGCTGTTTTTT	CASQGVGELFF
NA	TRBV7-2	TRBJ2-7	NA	TGTGCCAGCAGCTCCCCGAATACCTACGAGCAGTACTTC	CASSSPNTYEQYF
NA	TRBV19	TRBJ2-2	few	TGTGCCAGTAGTTGGGGGGTCACCGGGGAGCTGTTTTTT	CASSWGVTGELFF
NA	TRBV4-2	TRBJ1-2	NA	TGTGCCAGCAGCCAAGGCAGGGCTGGGCGGGACTATGGCTACACCTTC	CASSQGRAGRDYGYTF
NA	TRBV4-1	TRBJ2-7	NA	TGCGCCAGCAGCCCCCGCATCTCCTACGAGCAGTACTTC	CASSPRISYEQYF
TRBD1	TRBV14	TRBJ2-7	once	TGTGCCAGCAGCCAAGATGGGGCTACGGACAGGTCCCTCGAGCAGTACTTC	CASSQDGATDRSLEQYF
TRBD1	TRBV2	TRBJ1-1	NA	TGTGCCAGCAGTGGGGGACAGGGAAAGGACACTGAAGCTTTCTTT	CASSGGQGKDTEAFF
TRBD1	TRBV4-1	TRBJ2-7	few	TGCGCCAGCAGCCAAGATTGGGGACAGGTCCCCTACGAGCAGTACTTC	CASSQDWGQVPYEQYF
NA	TRBV5-6	TRBJ2-3	NA	TGTGCCAGCAGCTTGGTGTCAGGGCCCTTCACAGATACGCAGTATTTT	CASSLVSGPFTDTQYF